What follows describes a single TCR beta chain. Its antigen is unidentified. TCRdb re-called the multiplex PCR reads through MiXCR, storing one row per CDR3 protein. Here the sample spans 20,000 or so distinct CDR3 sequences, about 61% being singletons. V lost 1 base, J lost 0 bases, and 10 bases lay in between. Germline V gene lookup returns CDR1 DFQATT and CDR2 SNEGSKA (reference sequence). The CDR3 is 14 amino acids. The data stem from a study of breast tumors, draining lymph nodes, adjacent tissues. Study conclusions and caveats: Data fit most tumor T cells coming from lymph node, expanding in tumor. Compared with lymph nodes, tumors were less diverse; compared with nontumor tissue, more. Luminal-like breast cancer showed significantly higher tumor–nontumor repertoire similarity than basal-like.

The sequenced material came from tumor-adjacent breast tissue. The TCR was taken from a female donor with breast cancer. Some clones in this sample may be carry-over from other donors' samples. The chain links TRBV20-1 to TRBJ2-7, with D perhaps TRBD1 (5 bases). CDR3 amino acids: CSARGGRASYEQYF. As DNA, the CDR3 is TGCAGTGCTAGAGGAGGCAGGGCCTCCTACGAGCAGTACTTC.